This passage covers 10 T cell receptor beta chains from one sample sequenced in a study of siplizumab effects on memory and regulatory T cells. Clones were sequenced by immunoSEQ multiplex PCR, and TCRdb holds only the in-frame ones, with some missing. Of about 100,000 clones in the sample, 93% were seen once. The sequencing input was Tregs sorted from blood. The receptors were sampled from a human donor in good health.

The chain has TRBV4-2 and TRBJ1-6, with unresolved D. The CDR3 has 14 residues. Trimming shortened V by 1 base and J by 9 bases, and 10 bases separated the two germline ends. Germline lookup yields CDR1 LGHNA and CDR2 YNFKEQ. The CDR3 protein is CASSQGPDSSPLHF. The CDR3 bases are TGTGCCAGCAGCCAAGGTCCAGATAGTTCACCCCTCCACTTT.

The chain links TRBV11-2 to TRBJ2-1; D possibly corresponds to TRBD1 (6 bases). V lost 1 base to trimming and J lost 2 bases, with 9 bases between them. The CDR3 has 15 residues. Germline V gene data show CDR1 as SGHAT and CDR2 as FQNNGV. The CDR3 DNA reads TGTGCCAGCAGCTTAGGCGCAGGGGCCTACAATGAGCAGTTCTTC. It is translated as CASSLGAGAYNEQFF. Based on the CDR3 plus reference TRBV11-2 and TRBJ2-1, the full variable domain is EAGVAQSPRYKIIEKRQSVAFWCNPISGHATLYWYQQILGQGPKLLIQFQNNGVVDDSQLPKDRFSAERLKGVDSTLKIQPAKLEDSAVYLCASSLGAGAYNEQFFGPGTRLTVL.

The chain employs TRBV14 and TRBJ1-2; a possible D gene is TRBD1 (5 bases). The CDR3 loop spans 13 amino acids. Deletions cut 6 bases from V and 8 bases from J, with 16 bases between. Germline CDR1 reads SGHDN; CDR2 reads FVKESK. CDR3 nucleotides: TGTGCCAGCAGTCAATGGGGCCCTGCCGGCTACACCTTC. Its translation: CASSQWGPAGYTF.

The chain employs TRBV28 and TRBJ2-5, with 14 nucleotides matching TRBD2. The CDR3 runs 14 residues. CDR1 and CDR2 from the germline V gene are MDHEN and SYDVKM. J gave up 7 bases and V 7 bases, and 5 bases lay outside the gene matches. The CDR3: CASIGTSGRRTQYF. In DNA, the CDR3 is TGTGCCAGCATCGGGACTAGCGGGAGACGGACCCAGTACTTC.

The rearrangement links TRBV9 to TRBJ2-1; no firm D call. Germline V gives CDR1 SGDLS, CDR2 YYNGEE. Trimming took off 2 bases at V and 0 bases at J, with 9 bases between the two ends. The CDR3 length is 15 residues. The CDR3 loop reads CASSVSRSSYNEQFF. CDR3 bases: TGTGCCAGCAGCGTTAGTCGGAGCTCCTACAATGAGCAGTTCTTC.

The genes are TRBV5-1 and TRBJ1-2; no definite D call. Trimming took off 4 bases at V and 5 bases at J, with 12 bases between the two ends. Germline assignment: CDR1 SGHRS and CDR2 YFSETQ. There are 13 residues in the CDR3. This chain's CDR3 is CASSSVRGYGYTF. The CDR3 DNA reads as TGCGCCAGCAGCAGTGTCCGGGGATATGGCTACACCTTC.

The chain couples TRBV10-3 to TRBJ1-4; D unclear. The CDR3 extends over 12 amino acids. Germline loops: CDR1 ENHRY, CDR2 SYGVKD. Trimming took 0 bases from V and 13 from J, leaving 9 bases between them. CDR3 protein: CAISESQSRLFF. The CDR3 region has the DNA TGTGCCATCAGTGAGTCCCAGTCTCGACTGTTTTTT.

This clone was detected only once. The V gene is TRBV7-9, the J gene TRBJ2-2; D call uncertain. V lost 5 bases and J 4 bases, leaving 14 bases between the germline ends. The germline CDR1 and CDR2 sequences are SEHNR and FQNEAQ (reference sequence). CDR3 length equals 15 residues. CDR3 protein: CASSPGLPGTGELFF. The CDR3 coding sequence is TGTGCCAGCAGCCCGGGCCTCCCGGGCACCGGGGAGCTGTTTTTT.

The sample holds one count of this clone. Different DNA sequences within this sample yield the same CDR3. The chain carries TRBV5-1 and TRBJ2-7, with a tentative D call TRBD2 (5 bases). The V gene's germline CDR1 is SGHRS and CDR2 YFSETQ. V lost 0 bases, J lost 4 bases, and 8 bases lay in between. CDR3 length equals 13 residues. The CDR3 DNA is TGCGCCAGCAGCTTGGCCAGCGGATACGAGCAGTACTTC. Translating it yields CASSLASGYEQYF.

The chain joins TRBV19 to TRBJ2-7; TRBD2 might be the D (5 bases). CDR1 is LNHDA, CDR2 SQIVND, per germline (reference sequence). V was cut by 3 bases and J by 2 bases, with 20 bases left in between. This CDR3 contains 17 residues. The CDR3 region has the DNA TGTGCCAGTAGTATCGGAGCTCGAGGAGGTTGGGCCTACGAGCAGTACTTC. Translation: CASSIGARGGWAYEQYF.